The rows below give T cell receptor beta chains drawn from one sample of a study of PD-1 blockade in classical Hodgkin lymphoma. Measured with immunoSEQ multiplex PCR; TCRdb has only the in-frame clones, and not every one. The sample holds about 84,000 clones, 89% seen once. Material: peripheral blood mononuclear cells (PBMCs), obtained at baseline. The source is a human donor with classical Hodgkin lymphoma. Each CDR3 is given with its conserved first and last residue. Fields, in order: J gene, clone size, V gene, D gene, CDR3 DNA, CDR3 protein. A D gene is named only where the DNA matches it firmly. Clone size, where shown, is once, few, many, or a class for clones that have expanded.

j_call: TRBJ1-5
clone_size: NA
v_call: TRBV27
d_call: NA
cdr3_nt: TGTGCCAGCAGGCCCCCGGGAGGGAATCAGCCCCAGCATTTT
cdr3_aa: CASRPPGGNQPQHF

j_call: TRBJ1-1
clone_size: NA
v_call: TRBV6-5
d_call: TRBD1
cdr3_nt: TGTGCCAGCAGTCGGGACAGGGGGCAAGTACAAGCTTTCTTT
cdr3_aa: CASSRDRGQVQAFF

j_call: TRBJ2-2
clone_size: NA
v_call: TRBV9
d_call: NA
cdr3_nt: TGTGCCAGCAGACTAGGGGGCGGGAAGAAAATGAACACCGGGGAGCTGTTTTTT
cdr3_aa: CASRLGGGKKMNTGELFF

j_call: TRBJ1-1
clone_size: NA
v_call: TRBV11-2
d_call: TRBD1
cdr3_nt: TGTGCCAGCAGCCTCAACCGGGACAGAAATGAAGCTTTCTTT
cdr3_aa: CASSLNRDRNEAFF

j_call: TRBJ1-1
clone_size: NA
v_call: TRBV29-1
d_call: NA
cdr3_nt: TGCAGCGCTGGGCCCTACACTGAAGCTTTCTTT
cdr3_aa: CSAGPYTEAFF

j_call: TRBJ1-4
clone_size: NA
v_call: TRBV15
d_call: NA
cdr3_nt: TGTGCCACCAGCAGGGGGCAGAGTGAAAAACTGTTTTTT
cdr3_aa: CATSRGQSEKLFF

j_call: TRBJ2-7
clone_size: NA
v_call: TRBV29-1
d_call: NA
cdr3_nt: TGCAGCGTTGAAAGGCTAGAAAGCGCCTACGAGCAGTACTTC
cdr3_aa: CSVERLESAYEQYF

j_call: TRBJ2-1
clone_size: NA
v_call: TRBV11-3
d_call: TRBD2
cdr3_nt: TGTGCCAGCAGCTTACAGACTAGCGGGAGGTCTGGTGAGCAGTTCTTC
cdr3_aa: CASSLQTSGRSGEQFF

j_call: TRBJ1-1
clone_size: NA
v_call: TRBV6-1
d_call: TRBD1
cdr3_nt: TGTGCCAGCAGTGAAGCGCAGGGGGCTAAAGCTTTCTTT
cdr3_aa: CASSEAQGAKAFF

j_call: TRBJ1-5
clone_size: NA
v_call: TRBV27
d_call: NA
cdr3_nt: TGTGCCAGCAGCCTAGAAGTTGGGATCAATCAGCCCCAGCATTTT
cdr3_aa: CASSLEVGINQPQHF

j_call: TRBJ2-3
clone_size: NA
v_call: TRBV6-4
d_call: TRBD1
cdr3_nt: TGTGCCAGCAGTCTTTTTACCGGGACAGGGACAGATACGCAGTATTTT
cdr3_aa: CASSLFTGTGTDTQYF

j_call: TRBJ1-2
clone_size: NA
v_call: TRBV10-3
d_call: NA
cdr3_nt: TGTGCCATCAGTGAGGGGGGTACTAACTATGGCTACACCTTC
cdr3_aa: CAISEGGTNYGYTF

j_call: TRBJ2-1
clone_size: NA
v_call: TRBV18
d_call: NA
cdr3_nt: TGTGCCAGCTCACCGCAACAGGGCTACAATGAGCAGTTCTTC
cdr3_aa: CASSPQQGYNEQFF

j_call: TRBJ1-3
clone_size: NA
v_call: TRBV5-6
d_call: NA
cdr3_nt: TGTGCCAGCAGCCCAGGGTTCTCTGGAAACACCATATATTTT
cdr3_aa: CASSPGFSGNTIYF

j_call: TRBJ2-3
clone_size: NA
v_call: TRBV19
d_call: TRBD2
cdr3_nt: TGTGCCAGTAGAAAGCGGGAGGTGGTAACAGATACGCAGTATTTT
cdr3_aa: CASRKREVVTDTQYF

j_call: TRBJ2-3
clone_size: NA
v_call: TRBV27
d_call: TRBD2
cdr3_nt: TGTGCCAGCAGTATTCAAAAGACTAGCGGGAGGGTCACAGATACGCAGTATTTT
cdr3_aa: CASSIQKTSGRVTDTQYF

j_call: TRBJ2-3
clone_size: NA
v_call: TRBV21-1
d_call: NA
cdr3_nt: TGTGCCAGCAGCAAAGGGGATACAGGGTGCAACACAGATACGCAGTATTTT
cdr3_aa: CASSKGDTGCNTDTQYF

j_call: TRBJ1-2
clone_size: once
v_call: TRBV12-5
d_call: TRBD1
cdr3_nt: TGTGCTAGTGGCCGTGGCCGGGACAGAGAAAACTATGGCTACACCTTC
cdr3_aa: CASGRGRDRENYGYTF

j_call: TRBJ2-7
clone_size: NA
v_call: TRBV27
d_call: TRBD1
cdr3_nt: TGTGCCAGCTCTTCCCCGGGACAGTCCCACGAGCAGTACTTC
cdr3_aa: CASSSPGQSHEQYF

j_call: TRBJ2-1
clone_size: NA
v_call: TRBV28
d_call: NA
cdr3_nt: TGTGCCAGCAGTTTAGGGTCTAGTGAAGACAATGAGCAGTTCTTC
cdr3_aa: CASSLGSSEDNEQFF

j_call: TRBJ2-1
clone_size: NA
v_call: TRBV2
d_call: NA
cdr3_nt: TGTGCCAGCAGTGAATGGGAGTTGATCGCCCCCAATGAGCAGTTCTTC
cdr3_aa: CASSEWELIAPNEQFF

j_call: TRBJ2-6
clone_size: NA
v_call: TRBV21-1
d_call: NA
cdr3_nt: TGTGCCAGCAGCGCCTCCGGGACAGGGGAACCCGGGGCCAACGTCCTGACTTTC
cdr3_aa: CASSASGTGEPGANVLTF

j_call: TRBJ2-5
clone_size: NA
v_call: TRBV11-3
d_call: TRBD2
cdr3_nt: TGTGCCAGCAGCTTAGGGGGAAGGGCGGGAGAAGGAGAGACCCAGTACTTC
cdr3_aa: CASSLGGRAGEGETQYF

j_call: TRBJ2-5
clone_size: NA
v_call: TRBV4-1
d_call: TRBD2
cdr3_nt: TGCGCCAGCAGCCAAGTTCCGGGAGGTTATGCGGAGACCCAGTACTTC
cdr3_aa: CASSQVPGGYAETQYF

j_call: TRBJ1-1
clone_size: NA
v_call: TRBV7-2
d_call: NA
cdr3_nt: TGTGCCAGCAGCTTAGCGCGCAGGAACACTGAAGCTTTCTTT
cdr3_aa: CASSLARRNTEAFF

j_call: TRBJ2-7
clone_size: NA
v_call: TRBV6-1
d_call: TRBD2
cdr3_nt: TGTGCCAGCAGTGAACGACCCACCGGGGGGGAAGAGCAGTACTTC
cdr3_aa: CASSERPTGGEEQYF

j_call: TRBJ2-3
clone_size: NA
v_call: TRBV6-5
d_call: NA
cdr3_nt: TGTGCCAGCAGTTACAGCCCGAGGGCGACAGATACGCAGTATTTT
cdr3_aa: CASSYSPRATDTQYF

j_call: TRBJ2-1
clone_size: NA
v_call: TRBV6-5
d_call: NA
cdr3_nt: TGTGCCAGCAGCTCCTCTTCGCGAGAGCAGTTCTTC
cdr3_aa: CASSSSSREQFF

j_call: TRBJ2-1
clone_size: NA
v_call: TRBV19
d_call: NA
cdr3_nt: TGTGCCACATTAAGGGCCGACTACAATGAGCAGTTCTTC
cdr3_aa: CATLRADYNEQFF

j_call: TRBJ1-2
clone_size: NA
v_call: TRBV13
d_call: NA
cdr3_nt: TGTGCCAGCAGCTTACTCAGGGCAAACTATGGCTACACCTTC
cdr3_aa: CASSLLRANYGYTF

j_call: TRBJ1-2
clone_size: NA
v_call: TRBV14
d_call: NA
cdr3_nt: TGTGCCAGCAGCCCTAGGGAAGGCCTTTATGGCTACACCTTC
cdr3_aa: CASSPREGLYGYTF

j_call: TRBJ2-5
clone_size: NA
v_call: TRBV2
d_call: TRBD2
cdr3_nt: TGTGCCAGCAAGTCGCTAGCGGGAGGGGGTGAGACCCAGTACTTC
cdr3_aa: CASKSLAGGGETQYF

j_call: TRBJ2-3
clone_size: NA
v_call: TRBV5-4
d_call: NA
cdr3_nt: TGTGCCAGCAGAACCGGGAGCGATACGCAGTATTTT
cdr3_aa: CASRTGSDTQYF

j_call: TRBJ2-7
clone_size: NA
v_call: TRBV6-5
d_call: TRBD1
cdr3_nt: TGTGCCAGCAGTTACAAAGGGGGCGGCGAGCAGTACTTC
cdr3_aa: CASSYKGGGEQYF

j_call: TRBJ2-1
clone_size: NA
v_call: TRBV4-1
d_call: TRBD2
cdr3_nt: TGCGCCAGCAGCCAAGTCTCGGGACTAGCGGGGCCCTACAATGAGCAGTTCTTC
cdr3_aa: CASSQVSGLAGPYNEQFF

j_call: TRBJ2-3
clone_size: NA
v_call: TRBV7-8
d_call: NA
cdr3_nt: TGTGCCAGCAGCTTAGGGAGCGTTAGCGTAACTAGCACAGATACGCAGTATTTT
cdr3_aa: CASSLGSVSVTSTDTQYF

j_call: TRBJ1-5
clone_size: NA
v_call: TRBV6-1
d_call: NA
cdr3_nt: TGTGCCAGCAGCCTACAGCGAGTCCGGGGGCAGCCCCAGCATTTT
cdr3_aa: CASSLQRVRGQPQHF

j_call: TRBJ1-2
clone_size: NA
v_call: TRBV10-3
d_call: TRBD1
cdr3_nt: TGTGCCATCCTACAGGGGTACTATGGCTACACCTTC
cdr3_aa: CAILQGYYGYTF

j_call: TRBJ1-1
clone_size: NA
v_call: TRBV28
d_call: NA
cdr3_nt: TGTGCCAGCAGTTTAGGAAGCGCCACTGAAGCTTTCTTT
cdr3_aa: CASSLGSATEAFF

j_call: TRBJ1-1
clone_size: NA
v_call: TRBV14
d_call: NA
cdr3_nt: TGTGCCAGCAGCCAATGGGTTATGAACACTGAAGCTTTCTTT
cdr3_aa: CASSQWVMNTEAFF

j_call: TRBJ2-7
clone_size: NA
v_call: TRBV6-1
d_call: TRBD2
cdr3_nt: TGTGCCAGCAGTGAAAGTAGCGGGGACTACGAGCAGTACTTC
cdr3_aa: CASSESSGDYEQYF

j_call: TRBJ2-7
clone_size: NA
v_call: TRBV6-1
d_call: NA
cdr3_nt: TGTGCCAGCAGTGGACCGGGTCAGAGCTCCTACGAGCAGTACTTC
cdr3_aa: CASSGPGQSSYEQYF

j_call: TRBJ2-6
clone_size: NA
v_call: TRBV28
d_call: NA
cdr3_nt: TGTGCCAGCAGTTTTTTCGGGGGGCCCGCCTCTGGGGCCAACGTCCTGACTTTC
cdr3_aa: CASSFFGGPASGANVLTF

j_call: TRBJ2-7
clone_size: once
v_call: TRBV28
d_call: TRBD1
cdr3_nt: TGTGCCAGCAGTTTGGACAGGGGGCGGGAGGCCCACGAGCAGTACTTC
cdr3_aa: CASSLDRGREAHEQYF

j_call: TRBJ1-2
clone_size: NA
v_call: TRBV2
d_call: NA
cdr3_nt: TGTGCCAGCAGTGAACGAGAGGGCACCTATGGCTACACCTTC
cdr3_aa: CASSEREGTYGYTF